The clone carrying this T cell receptor (beta chain) showed up just once. In the authors' workflow: Reference gene primer amplification yielded estimated nucleated cell counts. Libraries were prepared by immunoSEQ multiplex PCR; TCRdb keeps only in-frame clonotypes and omits some of them. The V and J calls and clone size are taken from that table; D and trimming were inferred from the DNA. This sample has roughly 130,000 clones, with just under 85% found just once. The germline V gene has CDR1 DFQATT and CDR2 SNEGSKA (reference sequence). The V end was cut by 4 bases, the J end by 7 bases, with 10 bases between. CDR3 length: 11 amino acids. The data originate from a study of blood T cell repertoires in COVID-19. Overall study context: The United States, Italy and Spain were the sources of the acute and convalescent COVID-19 samples. The analysed material was cDNA or gDNA that came from T cells, B-cell-depleted T cells, or PBMCs.

The chain employs TRBV20-1 and TRBJ1-2; D ambiguous. The specimen sequenced was peripheral blood. The source of this sequence is a woman aged 45-60 years with acute or convalescent COVID-19. Here the CDR3 reads CSANRVFGYTF. CDR3 bases: TGCAGTGCTAATCGGGTTTTTGGCTACACCTTC.